This T cell receptor beta chain was captured by sequencing in a study of CD8+ T cells in alopecia areata. This CDR3 region has 12 residues. The germline V gene encodes CDR1 GTSNPN and CDR2 SVGIG (reference sequence). V was pared by 2 bases and J by 2 bases, with 7 bases between. Sequencing templates came from extracted RNA that was reverse transcribed into cDNA. Clones were read by immunoSEQ multiplex PCR, and TCRdb kept only the in-frame ones, dropping some. The table shows under 250,000 clones, with more than 55% occurring only once. PBMCs, the starting material, were the source of sorted CD4+ and CD8+ T cells. Study results and limitations: Normal scalp showed lower clonality than lesional scalp, especially alopecia totalis/universalis. Mice showed TCR sharing more clearly than patients did, possibly owing to HLA.

Remarks on this clone: Its matching antigen is unknown.

The clonotype comes from a human donor in good health. Sequencing input: CD8+ T cells sorted from blood. This chain links TRBV30 with TRBJ2-7; D might be TRBD1 (5 bases). The CDR3 is CAWSRGTYEQYF. In nucleotides, the CDR3 is TGTGCCTGGAGTAGGGGCACCTACGAGCAGTACTTC.